This TCR beta chain appears in the sequencing data of a study of blood T cell repertoires in COVID-19. Per the study methods: Nucleated cell counts were estimated from reference gene primer amplification. Clones were read by immunoSEQ multiplex PCR, and TCRdb kept only the in-frame ones, dropping some. Clone size and V and J calls were adopted from that table, with D and trimming inferred from the DNA. The data show 200,000 or so clones, 80% to 85% seen once. Germline V CDR1 and CDR2: MNHEY, SMNVEV (reference sequence). CDR3 size: 17 residues. The ends were cut back, 3 bases at V and 0 bases at J, with 12 bases in the middle.

This chain uses TRBV27 with TRBJ1-6; possible D gene TRBD1, 5 bases. This TCR was sampled from a man aged 40-49 years who had recovered from COVID-19. The sequenced sample consisted of PBMCs or T cells enriched from blood (not recorded which). CDR3 residues: CASSFYLRDSYNSPLHF. CDR3 bases: TGTGCCAGCAGTTTTTATCTCAGGGACTCCTATAATTCACCCCTCCACTTT.